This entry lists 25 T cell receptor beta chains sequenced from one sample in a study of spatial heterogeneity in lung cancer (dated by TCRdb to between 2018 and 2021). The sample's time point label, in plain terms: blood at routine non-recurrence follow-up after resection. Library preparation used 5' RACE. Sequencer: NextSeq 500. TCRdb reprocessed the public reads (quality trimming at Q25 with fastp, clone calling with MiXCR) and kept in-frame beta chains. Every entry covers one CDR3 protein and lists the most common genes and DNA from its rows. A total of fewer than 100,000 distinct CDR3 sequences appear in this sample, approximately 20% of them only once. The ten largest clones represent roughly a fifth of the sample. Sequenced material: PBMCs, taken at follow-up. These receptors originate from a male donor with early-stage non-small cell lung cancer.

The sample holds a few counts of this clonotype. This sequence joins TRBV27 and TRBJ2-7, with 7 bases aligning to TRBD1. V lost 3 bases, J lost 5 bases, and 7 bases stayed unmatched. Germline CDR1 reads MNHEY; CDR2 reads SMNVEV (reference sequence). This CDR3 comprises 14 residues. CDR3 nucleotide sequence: TGTGCCAGCAGTTTTAGACAGGGCGTCAACGAGCAGTACTTC. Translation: CASSFRQGVNEQYF.

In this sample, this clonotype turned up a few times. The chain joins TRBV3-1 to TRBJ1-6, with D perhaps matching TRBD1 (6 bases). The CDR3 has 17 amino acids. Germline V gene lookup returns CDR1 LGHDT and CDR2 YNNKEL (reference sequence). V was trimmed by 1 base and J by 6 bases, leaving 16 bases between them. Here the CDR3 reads CASSQGPILRGNSPLHF. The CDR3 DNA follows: TGTGCCAGCAGCCAAGGGCCCATCCTCAGGGGTAATTCACCCCTCCACTTT. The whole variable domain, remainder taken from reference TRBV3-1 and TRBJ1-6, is DTAVSQTPKYLVTQMGNDKSIKCEQNLGHDTMYWYKQDSKKFLKIMFSYNNKELIINETVPNRFSPKSPDKAHLNLHINSLELGDSAVYFCASSQGPILRGNSPLHFGNGTRLTVT.

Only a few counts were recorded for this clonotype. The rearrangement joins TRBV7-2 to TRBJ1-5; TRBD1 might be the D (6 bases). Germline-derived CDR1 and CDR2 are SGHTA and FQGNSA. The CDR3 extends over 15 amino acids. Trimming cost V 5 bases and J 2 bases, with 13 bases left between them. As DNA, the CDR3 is TGTGCCAGCAGCCTGGCAGGGGTAGGCAATCAGCCCCAGCATTTT. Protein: CASSLAGVGNQPQHF.

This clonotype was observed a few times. CDR3 region: CASAKLRDRAGYTF. The CDR3 nucleotides are TGTGCCAGCGCAAAACTCCGGGACAGGGCCGGCTACACCTTC. The rearrangement uses TRBV6-5 and TRBJ1-2; 9 nucleotides agree with TRBD1. The CDR3 totals 14 residues. The trim removed 8 bases at V and 8 bases at J, leaving 12 bases unmatched. Germline CDR1 MNHEY, CDR2 SVGAGI.

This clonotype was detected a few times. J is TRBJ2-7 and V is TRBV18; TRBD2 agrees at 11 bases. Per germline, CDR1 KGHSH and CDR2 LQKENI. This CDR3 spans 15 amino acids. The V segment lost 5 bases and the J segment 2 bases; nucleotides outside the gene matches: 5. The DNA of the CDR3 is TGTGCCAGCTCAGCGGGACTAGCGGATACCTACGAGCAGTACTTC. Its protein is CASSAGLADTYEQYF.

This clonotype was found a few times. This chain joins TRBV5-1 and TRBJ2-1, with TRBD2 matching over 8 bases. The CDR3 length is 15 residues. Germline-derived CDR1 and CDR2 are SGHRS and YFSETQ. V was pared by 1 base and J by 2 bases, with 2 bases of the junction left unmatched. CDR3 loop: CASSLIAGPYNEQFF. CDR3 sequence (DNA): TGCGCCAGCAGCTTGATAGCGGGGCCCTACAATGAGCAGTTCTTC.

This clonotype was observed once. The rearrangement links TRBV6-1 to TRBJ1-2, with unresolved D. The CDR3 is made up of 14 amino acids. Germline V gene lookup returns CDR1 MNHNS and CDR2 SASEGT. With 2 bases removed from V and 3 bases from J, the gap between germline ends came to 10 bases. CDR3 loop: CASSENGGDYGYTF. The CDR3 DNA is TGTGCCAGCAGTGAAAACGGAGGCGACTATGGCTACACCTTC.

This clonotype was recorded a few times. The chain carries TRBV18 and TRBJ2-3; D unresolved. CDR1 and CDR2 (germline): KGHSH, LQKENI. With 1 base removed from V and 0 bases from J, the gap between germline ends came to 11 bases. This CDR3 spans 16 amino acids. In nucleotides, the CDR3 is TGTGCCAGCTCACCACGTCAGGAATATAGCACAGATACGCAGTATTTT. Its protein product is CASSPRQEYSTDTQYF.

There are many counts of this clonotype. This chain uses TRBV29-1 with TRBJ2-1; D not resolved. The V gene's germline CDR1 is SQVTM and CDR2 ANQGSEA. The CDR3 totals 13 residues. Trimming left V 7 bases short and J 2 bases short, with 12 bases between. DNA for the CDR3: TGCAGCGGCTCCGACGGCACCTACAATGAGCAGTTCTTC. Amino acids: CSGSDGTYNEQFF.

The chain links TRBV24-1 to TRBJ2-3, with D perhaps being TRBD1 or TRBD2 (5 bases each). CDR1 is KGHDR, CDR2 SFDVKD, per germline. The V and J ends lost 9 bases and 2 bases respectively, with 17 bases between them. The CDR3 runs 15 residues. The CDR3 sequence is CATGGRGVITDTQYF. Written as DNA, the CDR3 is TGTGCCACCGGCGGCCGAGGGGTAATCACAGATACGCAGTATTTT.

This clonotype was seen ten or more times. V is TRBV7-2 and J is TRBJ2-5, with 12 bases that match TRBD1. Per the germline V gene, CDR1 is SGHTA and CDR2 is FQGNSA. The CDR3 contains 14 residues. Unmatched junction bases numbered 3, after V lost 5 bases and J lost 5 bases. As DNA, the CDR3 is TGTGCCAGCAGCCCGGGACAGGGGGCGGAGACCCAGTACTTC. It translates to CASSPGQGAETQYF.

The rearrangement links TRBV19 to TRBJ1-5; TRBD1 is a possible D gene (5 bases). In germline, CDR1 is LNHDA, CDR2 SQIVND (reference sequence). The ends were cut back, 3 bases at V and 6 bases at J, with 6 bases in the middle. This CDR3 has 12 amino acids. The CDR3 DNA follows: TGTGCCAGTAGTATTGACAGTCAGCCCCAGCATTTT. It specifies CASSIDSQPQHF.

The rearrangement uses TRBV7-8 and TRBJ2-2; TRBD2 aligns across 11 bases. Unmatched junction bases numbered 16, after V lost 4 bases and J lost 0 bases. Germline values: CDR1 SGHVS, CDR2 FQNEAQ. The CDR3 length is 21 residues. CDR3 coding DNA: TGTGCCAGCAGCTCCGGCCTCGTTCAGCTAGCGGGGGGCCCGAACACCGGGGAGCTGTTTTTT. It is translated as CASSSGLVQLAGGPNTGELFF.

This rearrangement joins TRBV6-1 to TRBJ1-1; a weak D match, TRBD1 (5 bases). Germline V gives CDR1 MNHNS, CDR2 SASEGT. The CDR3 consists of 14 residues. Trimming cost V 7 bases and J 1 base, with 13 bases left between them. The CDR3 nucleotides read TGTGCCAGCATGCGGGACCGTGAGAACACTGAAGCTTTCTTT. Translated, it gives CASMRDRENTEAFF.

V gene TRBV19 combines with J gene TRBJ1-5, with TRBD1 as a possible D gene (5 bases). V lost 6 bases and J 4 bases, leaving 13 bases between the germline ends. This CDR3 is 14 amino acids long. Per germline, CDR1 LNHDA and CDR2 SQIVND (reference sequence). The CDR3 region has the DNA TGTGCCAGTAGCGGGGGATTGGGAAATCAGCCCCAGCATTTT. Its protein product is CASSGGLGNQPQHF. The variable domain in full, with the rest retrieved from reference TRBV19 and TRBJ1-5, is DGGITQSPKYLFRKEGQNVTLSCEQNLNHDAMYWYRQDPGQGLRLIYYSQIVNDFQKGDIAEGYSVSREKKESFPLTVTSAQKNPTAFYLCASSGGLGNQPQHFGDGTRLSIL.

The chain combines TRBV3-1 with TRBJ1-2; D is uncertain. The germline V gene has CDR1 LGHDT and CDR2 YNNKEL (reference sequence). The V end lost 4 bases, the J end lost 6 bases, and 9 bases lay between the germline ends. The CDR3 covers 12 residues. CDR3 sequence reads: CASSLLGDGYTF. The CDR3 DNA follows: TGTGCCAGCAGCCTCCTTGGGGATGGCTACACCTTC.

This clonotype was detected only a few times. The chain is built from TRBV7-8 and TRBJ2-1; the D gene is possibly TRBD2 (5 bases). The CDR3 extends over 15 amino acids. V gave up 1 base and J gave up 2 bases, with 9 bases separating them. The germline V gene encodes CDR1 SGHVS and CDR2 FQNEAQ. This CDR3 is CASSLESGTYNEQFF. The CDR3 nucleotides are TGTGCCAGCAGCTTAGAGTCCGGGACCTACAATGAGCAGTTCTTC.

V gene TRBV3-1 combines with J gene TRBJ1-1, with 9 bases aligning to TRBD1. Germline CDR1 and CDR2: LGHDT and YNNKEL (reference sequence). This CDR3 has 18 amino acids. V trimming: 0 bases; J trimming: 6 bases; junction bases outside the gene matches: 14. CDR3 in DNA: TGTGCCAGCAGCCAAGATATTTGGACAGGGGAGATGGCGGCTGAAGCTTTCTTT. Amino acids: CASSQDIWTGEMAAEAFF.

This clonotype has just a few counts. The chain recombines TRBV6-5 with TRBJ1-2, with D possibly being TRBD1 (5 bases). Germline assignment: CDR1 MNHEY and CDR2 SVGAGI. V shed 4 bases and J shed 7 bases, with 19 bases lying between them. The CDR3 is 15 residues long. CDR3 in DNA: TGTGCCAGCAGTTTAAGCAGTCCGGGGGTCGGTGGCTACACCTTC. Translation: CASSLSSPGVGGYTF.

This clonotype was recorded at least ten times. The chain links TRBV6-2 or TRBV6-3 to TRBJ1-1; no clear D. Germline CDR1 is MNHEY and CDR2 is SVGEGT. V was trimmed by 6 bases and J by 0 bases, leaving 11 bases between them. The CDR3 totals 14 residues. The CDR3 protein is CASSYGPVNTEAFF. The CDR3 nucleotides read TGTGCCAGCAGCTACGGGCCAGTGAACACTGAAGCTTTCTTT.

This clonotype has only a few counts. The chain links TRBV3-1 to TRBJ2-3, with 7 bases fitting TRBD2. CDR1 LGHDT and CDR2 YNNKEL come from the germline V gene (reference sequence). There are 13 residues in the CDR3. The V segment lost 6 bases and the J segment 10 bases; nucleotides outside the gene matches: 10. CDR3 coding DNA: TGTGCCAGCAGTTCGTATAGCGGGTTACCGCAGTATTTT. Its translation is CASSSYSGLPQYF.

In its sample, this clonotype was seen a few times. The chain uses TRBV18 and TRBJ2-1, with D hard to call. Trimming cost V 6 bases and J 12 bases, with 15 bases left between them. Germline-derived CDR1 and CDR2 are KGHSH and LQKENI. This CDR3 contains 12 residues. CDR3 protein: CASSRGPDLQFF. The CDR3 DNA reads TGTGCCAGCTCGCGAGGTCCCGACCTGCAGTTCTTC.

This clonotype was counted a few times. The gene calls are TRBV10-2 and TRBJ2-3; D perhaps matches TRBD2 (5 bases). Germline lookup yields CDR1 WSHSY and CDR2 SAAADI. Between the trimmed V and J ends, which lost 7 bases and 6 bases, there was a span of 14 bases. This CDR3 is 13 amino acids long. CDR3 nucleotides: TGCGCCAGCACCGGACTGTATACCGATACGCAGTATTTT. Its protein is CASTGLYTDTQYF.

CDR3 region: CASSQEVVQGHQPQHF. CDR3 DNA: TGCGCCAGCAGCCAAGAAGTAGTACAGGGCCATCAGCCCCAGCATTTT. J is TRBJ1-5 and V is TRBV4-1, with D perhaps TRBD1 (6 bases). V shed 0 bases and J shed 5 bases, with 14 bases lying between them. The CDR3 consists of 16 residues. Per germline, CDR1 MGHRA and CDR2 YSYEKL.

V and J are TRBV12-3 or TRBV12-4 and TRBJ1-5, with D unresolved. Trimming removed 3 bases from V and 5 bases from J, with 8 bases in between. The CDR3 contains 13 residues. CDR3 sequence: CASSLGKYQPQHF. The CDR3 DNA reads TGTGCCAGCAGTTTGGGAAAATATCAGCCCCAGCATTTT.